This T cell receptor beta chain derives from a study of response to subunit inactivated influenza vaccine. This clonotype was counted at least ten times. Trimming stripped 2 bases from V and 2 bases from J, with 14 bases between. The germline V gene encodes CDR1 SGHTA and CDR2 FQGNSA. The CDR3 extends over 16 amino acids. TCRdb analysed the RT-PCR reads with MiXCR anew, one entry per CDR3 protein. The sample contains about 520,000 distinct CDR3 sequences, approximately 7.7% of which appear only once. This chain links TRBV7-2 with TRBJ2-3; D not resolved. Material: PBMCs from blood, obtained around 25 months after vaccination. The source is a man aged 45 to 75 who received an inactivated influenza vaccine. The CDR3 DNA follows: TGTGCCAGCAGCTTAAGCCCGGTCAAGCACACAGATACGCAGTATTTT. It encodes CASSLSPVKHTDTQYF.